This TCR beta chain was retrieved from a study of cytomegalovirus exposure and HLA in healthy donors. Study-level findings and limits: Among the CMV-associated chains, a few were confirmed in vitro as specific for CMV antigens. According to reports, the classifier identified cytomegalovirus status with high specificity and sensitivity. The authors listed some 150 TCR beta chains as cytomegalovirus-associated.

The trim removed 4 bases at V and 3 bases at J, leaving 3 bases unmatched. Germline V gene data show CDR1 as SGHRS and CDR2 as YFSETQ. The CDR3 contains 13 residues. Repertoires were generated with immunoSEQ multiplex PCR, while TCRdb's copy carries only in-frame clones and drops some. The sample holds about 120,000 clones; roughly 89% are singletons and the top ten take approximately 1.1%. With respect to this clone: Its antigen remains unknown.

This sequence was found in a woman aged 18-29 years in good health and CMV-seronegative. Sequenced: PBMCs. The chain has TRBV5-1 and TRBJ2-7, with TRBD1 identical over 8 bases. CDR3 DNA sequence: TGCGCCAGCAGCATTGGGACAGGCTACGAGCAGTACTTC. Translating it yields CASSIGTGYEQYF.